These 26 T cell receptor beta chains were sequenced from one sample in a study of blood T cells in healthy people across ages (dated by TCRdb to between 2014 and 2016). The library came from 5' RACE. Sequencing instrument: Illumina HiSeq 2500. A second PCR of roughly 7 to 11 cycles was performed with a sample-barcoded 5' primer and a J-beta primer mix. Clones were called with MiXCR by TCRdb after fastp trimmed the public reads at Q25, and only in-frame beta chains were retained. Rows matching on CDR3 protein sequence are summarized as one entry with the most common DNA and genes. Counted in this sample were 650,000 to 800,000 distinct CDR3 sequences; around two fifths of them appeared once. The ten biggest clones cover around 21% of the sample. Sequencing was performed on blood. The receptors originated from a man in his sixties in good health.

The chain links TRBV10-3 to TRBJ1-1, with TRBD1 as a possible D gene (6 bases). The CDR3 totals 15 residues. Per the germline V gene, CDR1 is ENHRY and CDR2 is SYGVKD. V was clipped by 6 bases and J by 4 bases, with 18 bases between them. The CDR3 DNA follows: TGTGCCATCAGGGACGGGGGCGCTGGGGCCACTGAAGCTTTCTTT. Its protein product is CAIRDGGAGATEAFF.

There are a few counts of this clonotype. Here the CDR3 reads CASSRDSGGTAEQFF. DNA for the CDR3: TGCGCCAGCAGCCGGGACAGTGGGGGAACGGCTGAGCAGTTCTTC. The V and J genes are TRBV4-1 and TRBJ2-1, with 7 bases matching TRBD1. This CDR3 region has 15 residues. Germline V CDR1 and CDR2: MGHRA, YSYEKL. V lost 4 bases and J lost 9; bases outside the gene matches: 12.

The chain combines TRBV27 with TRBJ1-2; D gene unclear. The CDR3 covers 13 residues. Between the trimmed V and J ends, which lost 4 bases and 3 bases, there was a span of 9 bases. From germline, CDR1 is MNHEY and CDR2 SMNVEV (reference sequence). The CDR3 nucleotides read TGTGCCAGCAGTTCGACCGCGGACTATGGCTACACCTTC. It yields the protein CASSSTADYGYTF.

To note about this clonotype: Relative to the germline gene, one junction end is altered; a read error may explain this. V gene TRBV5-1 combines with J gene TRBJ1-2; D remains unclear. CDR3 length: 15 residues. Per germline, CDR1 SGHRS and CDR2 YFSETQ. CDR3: CASSPSRGDNYGYTF. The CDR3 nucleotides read TGTGCCAGCAGCCCGAGCCGTGGGGATAACTATGGCTACACCTTC.

CDR3 sequence: CASSQVQVNTGELFF. The CDR3 coding sequence is TGTGCCAGCAGCCAAGTTCAGGTGAACACCGGGGAGCTGTTTTTT. The chain is built from TRBV3-1 and TRBJ2-2; D is unclear. Germline CDR1 and CDR2: LGHDT and YNNKEL (reference sequence). This CDR3 has 15 amino acids. Trimming cost V 1 base and J 1 base, with 7 bases left between them.

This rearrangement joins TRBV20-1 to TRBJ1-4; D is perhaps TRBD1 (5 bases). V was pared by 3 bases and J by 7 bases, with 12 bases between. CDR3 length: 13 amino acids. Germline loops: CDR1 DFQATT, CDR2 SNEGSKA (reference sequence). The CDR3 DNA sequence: TGCAGTGCTAGGCCGGGGCAGGGTGAAAAACTGTTTTTT. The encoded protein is CSARPGQGEKLFF.

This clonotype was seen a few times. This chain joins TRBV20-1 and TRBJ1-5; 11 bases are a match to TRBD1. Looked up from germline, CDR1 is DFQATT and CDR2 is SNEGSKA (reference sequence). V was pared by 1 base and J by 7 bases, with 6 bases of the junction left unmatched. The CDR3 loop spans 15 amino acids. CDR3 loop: CSARGGQGAYQPQHF. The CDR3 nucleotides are TGCAGTGCTAGAGGCGGACAGGGGGCTTACCAGCCCCAGCATTTT.

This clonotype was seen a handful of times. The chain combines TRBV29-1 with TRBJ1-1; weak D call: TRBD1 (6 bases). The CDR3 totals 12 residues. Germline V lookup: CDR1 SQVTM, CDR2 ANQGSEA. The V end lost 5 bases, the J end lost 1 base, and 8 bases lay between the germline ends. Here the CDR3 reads CSVPRGNTEAFF. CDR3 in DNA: TGCAGCGTTCCCAGGGGGAACACTGAAGCTTTCTTT.

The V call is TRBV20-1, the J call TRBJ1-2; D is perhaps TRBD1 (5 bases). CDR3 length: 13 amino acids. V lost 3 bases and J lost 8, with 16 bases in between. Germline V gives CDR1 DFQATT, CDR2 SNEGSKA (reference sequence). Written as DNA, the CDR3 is TGCAGTGCTAGGAGAGGAGGGGCGGCCGGCTACACCTTC. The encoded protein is CSARRGGAAGYTF.

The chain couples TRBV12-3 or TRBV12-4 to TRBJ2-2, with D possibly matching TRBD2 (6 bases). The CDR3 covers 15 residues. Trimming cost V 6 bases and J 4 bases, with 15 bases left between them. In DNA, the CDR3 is TGTGCCAGCAGCAATGGGCTGGGGGGCACCGGGGAGCTGTTTTTT. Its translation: CASSNGLGGTGELFF.

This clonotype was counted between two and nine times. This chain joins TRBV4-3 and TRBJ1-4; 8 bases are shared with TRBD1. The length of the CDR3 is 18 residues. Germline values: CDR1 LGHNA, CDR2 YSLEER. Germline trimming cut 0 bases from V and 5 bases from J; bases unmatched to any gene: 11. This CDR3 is CASSQEGGRAGGNEKLFF. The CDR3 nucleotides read TGCGCCAGCAGCCAAGAGGGGGGTCGGGCAGGGGGCAATGAAAAACTGTTTTTT.

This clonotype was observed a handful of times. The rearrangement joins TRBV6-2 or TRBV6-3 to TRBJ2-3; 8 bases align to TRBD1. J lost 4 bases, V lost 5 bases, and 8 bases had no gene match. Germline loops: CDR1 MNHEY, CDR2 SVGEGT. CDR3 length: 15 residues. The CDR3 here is CASSPWTGLADTQYF. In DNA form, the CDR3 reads TGTGCCAGCAGTCCCTGGACAGGGTTGGCAGATACGCAGTATTTT.

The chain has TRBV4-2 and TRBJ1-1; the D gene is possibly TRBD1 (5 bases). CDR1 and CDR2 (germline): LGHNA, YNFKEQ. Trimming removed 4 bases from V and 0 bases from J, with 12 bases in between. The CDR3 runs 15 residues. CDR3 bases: TGTGCCAGCAGCCCCTCGGGGGGACTGAACACTGAAGCTTTCTTT. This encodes CASSPSGGLNTEAFF.

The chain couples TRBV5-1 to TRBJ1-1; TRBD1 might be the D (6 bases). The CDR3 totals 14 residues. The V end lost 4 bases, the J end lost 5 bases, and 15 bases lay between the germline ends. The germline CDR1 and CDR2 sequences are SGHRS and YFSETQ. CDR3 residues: CASSRTGQGTEAFF. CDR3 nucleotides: TGCGCCAGCAGCAGAACGGGGCAGGGGACTGAAGCTTTCTTT.

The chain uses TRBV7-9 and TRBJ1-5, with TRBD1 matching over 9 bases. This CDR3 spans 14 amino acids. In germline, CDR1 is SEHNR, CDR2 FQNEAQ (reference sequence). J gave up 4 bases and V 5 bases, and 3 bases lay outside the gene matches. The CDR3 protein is CASSRGTGNQPQHF. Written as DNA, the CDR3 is TGTGCCAGCAGCCGCGGGACAGGGAATCAGCCCCAGCATTTT.

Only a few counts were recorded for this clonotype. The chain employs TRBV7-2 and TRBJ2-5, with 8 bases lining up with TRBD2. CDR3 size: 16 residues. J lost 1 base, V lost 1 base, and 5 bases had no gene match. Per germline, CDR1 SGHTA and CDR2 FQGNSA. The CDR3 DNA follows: TGTGCCAGCAGCTTAGGACGGGGGGGTTCCCAAGAGACCCAGTACTTC. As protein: CASSLGRGGSQETQYF. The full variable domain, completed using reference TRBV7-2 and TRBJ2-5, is GAGVSQSPSNKVTEKGKDVELRCDPISGHTALYWYRQSLGQGLEFLIYFQGNSAPDKSGLPSDRFSAERTGGSVSTLTIQRTQQEDSAVYLCASSLGRGGSQETQYFGPGTRLLVL.

The CDR3 DNA reads as TGTGCCAGCAGTTACTCGTTCGGGAGCAATCAGCCCCAGCATTTT. Protein sequence: CASSYSFGSNQPQHF. The chain combines TRBV6-5 with TRBJ1-5; D unclear. Trimming shortened V by 0 bases and J by 1 base, and 7 bases separated the two germline ends. Germline values: CDR1 MNHEY, CDR2 SVGAGI. CDR3 length: 15 amino acids.

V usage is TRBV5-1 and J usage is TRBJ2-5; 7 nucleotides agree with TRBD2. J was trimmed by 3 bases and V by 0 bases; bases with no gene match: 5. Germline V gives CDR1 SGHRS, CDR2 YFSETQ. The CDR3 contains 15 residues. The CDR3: CASSLAPGGKETQYF. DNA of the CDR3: TGCGCCAGCAGCTTGGCTCCCGGGGGGAAAGAGACCCAGTACTTC.

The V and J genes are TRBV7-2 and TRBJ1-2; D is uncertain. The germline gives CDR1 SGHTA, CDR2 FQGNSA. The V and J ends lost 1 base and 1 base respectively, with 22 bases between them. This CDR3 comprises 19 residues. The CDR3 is CASSLVLDQAQIHNYGYTF. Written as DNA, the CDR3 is TGTGCCAGCAGCTTAGTCCTGGACCAGGCCCAGATACATAACTATGGCTACACCTTC.

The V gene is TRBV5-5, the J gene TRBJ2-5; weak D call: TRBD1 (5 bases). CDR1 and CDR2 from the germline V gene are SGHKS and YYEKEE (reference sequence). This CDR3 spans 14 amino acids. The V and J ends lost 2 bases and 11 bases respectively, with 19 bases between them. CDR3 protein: CASSLQVGSNEQYF. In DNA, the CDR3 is TGTGCCAGCAGCTTACAGGTAGGGTCGAATGAGCAGTACTTC.

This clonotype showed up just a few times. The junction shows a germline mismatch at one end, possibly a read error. CDR3 bases: TGTGCCAGCAGCTTGTTGGGGAATGGGCAGTTCTTC. It translates to CASSLLGNGQFF. The V and J genes are TRBV5-8 and TRBJ2-1; D not resolved. There are 12 residues in the CDR3. Germline CDR1 reads SGHTS; CDR2 reads YDEGEE.

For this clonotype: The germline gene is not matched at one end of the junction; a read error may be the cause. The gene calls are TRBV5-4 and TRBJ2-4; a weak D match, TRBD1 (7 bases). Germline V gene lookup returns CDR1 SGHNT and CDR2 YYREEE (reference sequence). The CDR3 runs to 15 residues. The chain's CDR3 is CAGSLAGQRQNIQYF. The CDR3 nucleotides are TGTGCCGGCAGCTTGGCGGGACAGAGACAAAACATTCAGTACTTC. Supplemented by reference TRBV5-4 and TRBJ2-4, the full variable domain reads ETGVTQSPTHLIKTRGQQVTLRCSSQSGHNTVSWYQQALGQGPQFIFQYYREEENGRGNFPPRFSGLQFPNYSSELNVNALELDDSALYLCAGSLAGQRQNIQYFGAGTRLSVL.

CDR3 nucleotides: TGCAGTGCTAGAGCCCTTGGGGCAGCCGTGGCCTACGAGCAGTACTTC. Translating gives CSARALGAAVAYEQYF. The chain joins TRBV20-1 to TRBJ2-7; TRBD1 is a possible D gene (5 bases). Germline values: CDR1 DFQATT, CDR2 SNEGSKA (reference sequence). This CDR3 region has 16 residues. The ends were cut back, 1 base at V and 2 bases at J, with 18 bases in the middle.

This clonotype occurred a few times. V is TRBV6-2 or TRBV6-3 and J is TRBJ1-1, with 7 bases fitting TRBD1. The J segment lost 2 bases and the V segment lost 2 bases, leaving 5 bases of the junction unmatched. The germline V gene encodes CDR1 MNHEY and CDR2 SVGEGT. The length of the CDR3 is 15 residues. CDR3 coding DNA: TGTGCCAGCAGTTACGAGACAGGGACAAACACTGAAGCTTTCTTT. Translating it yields CASSYETGTNTEAFF.

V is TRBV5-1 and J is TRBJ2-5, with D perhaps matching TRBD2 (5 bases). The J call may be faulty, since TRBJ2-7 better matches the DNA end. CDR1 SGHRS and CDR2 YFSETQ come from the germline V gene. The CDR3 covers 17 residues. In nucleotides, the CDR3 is TGCGCCAGCAGCTTGGTATCCTGGGCAGAGCGAGGGCGCGAGCAGTACTTC. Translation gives CASSLVSWAERGREQYF.

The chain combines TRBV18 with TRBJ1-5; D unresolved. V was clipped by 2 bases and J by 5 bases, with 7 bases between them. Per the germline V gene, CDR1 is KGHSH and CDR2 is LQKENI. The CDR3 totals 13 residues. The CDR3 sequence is CASSPSLDQPQHF. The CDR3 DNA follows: TGTGCCAGCTCACCATCCTTAGATCAGCCCCAGCATTTT.